This is a list of T cell receptor beta chains from one sample in a study of shared clonotypes between healthy human individuals. The repertoire was sequenced with immunoSEQ multiplex PCR; TCRdb's copy has only in-frame clones and lacks some. This sample has under 1,100,000 clones, with 70% to 80% found just once. Input material: memory CD4+ T cells from PBMCs. These receptors originate from a man aged 18 to 35 in good health. Some clones in this sample may be carry-over from other donors' samples. Each CDR3 is given with its conserved first and last residue. The D gene is left open where the match is weak. Some rows mark clone size as missing; the rest say once, few, many or name a class of expanded clone.

>NA|TRBJ1-1|NA|TRBV5-1
TGCGCCAGCAGCCAAACGGACACTGAAGCTTTCTTT
CASSQTDTEAFF
>NA|TRBJ2-1|NA|TRBV7-2
TGTGCCAGCAGCTTAGGGAGAAGAGGCGGAAATGAGCAGTTCTTC
CASSLGRRGGNEQFF
>NA|TRBJ1-2|NA|TRBV7-8
TGTGCCAGCAGCCTCACATCCGGCGGGGGGATCTATGGCTACACCTTC
CASSLTSGGGIYGYTF
>NA|TRBJ2-3|NA|TRBV2
TGTGCCAGCAGAGGCATCCGGGGCCGCACAGATACGCAGTATTTT
CASRGIRGRTDTQYF
>NA|TRBJ2-2|NA|TRBV7-7
TGTGCCAGCAGGACTAGTTTTCCCGGGGAGCTGTTTTTT
CASRTSFPGELFF
>NA|TRBJ1-3|NA|TRBV5-4
TGTGCCAGCAGCTTGGCAGGCAGCTCTGGAAACACCATATATTTT
CASSLAGSSGNTIYF
>once|TRBJ1-1|NA|TRBV4-2
TGTGCCAGCAGCCAAGATCAACGTGGGAACACTGAAGCTTTCTTT
CASSQDQRGNTEAFF
>NA|TRBJ1-4|NA|TRBV15
TGTGCCACCAGCAGACAAGCAGGGGTGGGCGAAAAACTGTTTTTT
CATSRQAGVGEKLFF
>NA|TRBJ2-2|NA|TRBV10-2
TGCGCCAGCAGTGAGAGGGGCGGGGAGCTGTTTTTT
CASSERGGELFF
>NA|TRBJ1-1|TRBD1|TRBV2
TGTGCCGGAAGGGACAGCAGGAACACTGAAGCTTTCTTT
CAGRDSRNTEAFF
>NA|TRBJ2-7|NA|TRBV28
TGTGCCAGCAAAGACTTAAACTCCTACGAGCAGTACTTC
CASKDLNSYEQYF
>NA|TRBJ2-2|TRBD1|TRBV5-4
TGTGCCAGCAGCTTGGGGGGACAGGGGGAAACCGGGGAGCTGTTTTTT
CASSLGGQGETGELFF
>once|TRBJ2-5|NA|TRBV9
TGTGCCAGCAGCGTAGGGACCTCGCAAGAGACCCAGTACTTC
CASSVGTSQETQYF
>NA|TRBJ1-5|TRBD1|TRBV2
TGTGCCAGCAGCGGGACAGGGGGACATCAGCCCCAGCATTTT
CASSGTGGHQPQHF
>NA|TRBJ1-3|NA|TRBV2
TGTGCCACCCAAAGGGAACGAAAAGGGGCCATATATTTT
CATQRERKGAIYF
>NA|TRBJ2-7|NA|TRBV6-6
TGTGCCAGCAGTTACGAGTTGACAGGACTCTACGAGCAGTACTTC
CASSYELTGLYEQYF
>NA|TRBJ2-1|NA|TRBV14
TGTGCCAGCAGCCAATTAGGACTATCCTACAATGAGCAGTTCTTC
CASSQLGLSYNEQFF
>NA|TRBJ2-7|TRBD1|TRBV28
TGTGCCAGCAGTTTACCCGGACAGGGTAGCTCCTACGAGCAGTACTTC
CASSLPGQGSSYEQYF
>NA|TRBJ2-7|TRBD1|TRBV25-1
TGTGCCAGCAGTGATTCCGGGACAGCCACAAGGGAGCAGTACTTC
CASSDSGTATREQYF
>NA|TRBJ2-1|TRBD2|TRBV19
TGTGCCAGTAGTCCGCTGTTGGCGGGAGGGATGAAAATTCAGTTCTTC
CASSPLLAGGMKIQFF
>NA|TRBJ1-1|TRBD1|TRBV7-2
TGTGCCAGCAGCTTACAGGGGGAAATGAACACTGAAGCTTTCTTT
CASSLQGEMNTEAFF
>NA|TRBJ2-2|NA|TRBV6-4
TGTGCCAGCAGCCCTGGCGGGGGACAGAACACCGGGGAGCTGTTTTTT
CASSPGGGQNTGELFF
>NA|TRBJ2-5|NA|TRBV6-6
TGTGCCAGCAGTTCGGCGGATCCGGTGGAGACCCAGTACTTC
CASSSADPVETQYF
>NA|TRBJ2-7|TRBD2|TRBV7-2
TGTGCCAGCAGCTGGGCGTCTAGCGGGAGCTCCGAGCAGTACTTC
CASSWASSGSSEQYF
>once|TRBJ2-7|NA|TRBV28
TGTGCCAGCAGTAGGTTGGGCACCTTCTACGAGCAGTACTTC
CASSRLGTFYEQYF
>NA|TRBJ2-3|NA|TRBV28
TGTGCCAGCAGTTTAGCGGGGACCCACCTAAGCACAGATACGCAGTATTTT
CASSLAGTHLSTDTQYF
>NA|TRBJ2-7|TRBD2|TRBV2
TGTGCCAGCAGGCCGGGACTAGCGGGGACCTACGAGCAGTACTTC
CASRPGLAGTYEQYF
>NA|TRBJ2-1|TRBD2|TRBV14
TGTGCCAGCAGCCAAGTAGCGGGAGGCGAGCAGTTCTTC
CASSQVAGGEQFF
>NA|TRBJ2-3|NA|TRBV5-1
TGCGCCAGCAGCGAGGGACCGACCACAGATACGCAGTATTTT
CASSEGPTTDTQYF
>NA|TRBJ1-2|NA|TRBV4-1
TGCGCCAGCAGCCAAGTGACCGCAAACGAGGGCTACACCTTC
CASSQVTANEGYTF
>NA|TRBJ2-7|NA|TRBV6-6
TGTGCCAGCACCCCCCGGCAGGGCCTGTACGAGCAGTACTTC
CASTPRQGLYEQYF
>NA|TRBJ1-4|NA|TRBV30
TGTGCCTGGAACAGGGCTAATGAAAAACTGTTTTTT
CAWNRANEKLFF
>NA|TRBJ1-1|NA|TRBV5-8
TGTGCCAGCAGGGGCATATGGACAGAAGCTTTCTTT
CASRGIWTEAFF
>NA|TRBJ1-1|TRBD1|TRBV11-1
TGTGCCAGCAGCTTAGGCGGGGACAGGGGAGCTTTCTTT
CASSLGGDRGAFF